This T cell receptor (beta chain) originates from a study of cytotoxic CD8 clonotypes in ibrutinib-treated CLL. Study results and limitations: Clonality went higher at ibrutinib response and then dropped back toward baseline at progression. Baseline clonality was higher than in age-matched healthy donors and moved in step with circulating CD8+ T-cell counts.

Germline V gene data show CDR1 as MGHRA and CDR2 as YSYEKL. The CDR3 length is 13 residues. Libraries were prepared by immunoSEQ multiplex PCR; TCRdb keeps only in-frame clonotypes and omits some of them. Of under 30,000 clones in the sample, roughly 50% are singletons; the top ten hold approximately 5.4%. Concerning this clone itself: Its antigen is not known. Germline is not matched at one junction end, which may reflect a read error.

V and J are TRBV4-1 and TRBJ1-2; D not certain. The material was PBMCs, obtained before ibrutinib treatment. This clonotype was sampled from a human donor with chronic lymphocytic leukemia. CDR3 DNA: TGCGCCAGCAGCCAAGTCCATGAGGCAGCGGCCCCCTTC. Its protein product is CASSQVHEAAAPF.